The 16 T cell receptor beta chains presented below share a single source sample, sequenced in a study of blood T cell repertoires in COVID-19. Here immunoSEQ multiplex PCR was the method, and the copy in TCRdb shows in-frame clones only, minus some. The table includes some 96,000 clones, 70% to 90% detected once. Sequencing used peripheral blood. The receptors here all came from a man between 45 and 60 years old with active or convalescent COVID-19.

This clone occurred a few times. The rearrangement uses TRBV7-2 and TRBJ1-6, with a weak D call TRBD1 (6 bases). Trimming left V 4 bases short and J 7 bases short, with 17 bases between. The CDR3 sequence is 16 residues long. CDR1 is SGHTA, CDR2 FQGNSA, per germline. The chain's CDR3 is CASSSGGGYGNSPLHF. The CDR3 region has the DNA TGTGCCAGCAGCTCGGGAGGGGGATATGGCAATTCACCCCTCCACTTT.

The chain joins TRBV10-3 to TRBJ2-2; the match to TRBD2 covers 8 bases. V shed 4 bases, J shed 5 bases, and the junction held 6 bases outside the gene matches. Germline values: CDR1 ENHRY, CDR2 SYGVKD. The CDR3 contains 15 residues. CDR3 sequence reads: CAISASGRLTGELFF. CDR3 DNA: TGTGCCATCAGTGCCAGCGGGAGACTTACCGGGGAGCTGTTTTTT.

The chain is built from TRBV18 and TRBJ1-5, with 9 bases identical to TRBD1. In germline, CDR1 is KGHSH, CDR2 LQKENI. V gave up 4 bases and J gave up 7 bases; unmatched junction bases: 8. This CDR3 has 15 residues. As DNA, the CDR3 is TGTGCCAGCTCACGGCCGGGACAGGGTGACCAGCCCCAGCATTTT. Translated: CASSRPGQGDQPQHF. Complete variable domain (other parts from reference TRBV18 and TRBJ1-5): NAGVMQNPRHLVRRRGQEARLRCSPMKGHSHVYWYRQLPEEGLKFMVYLQKENIIDESGMPKERFSAEFPKEGPSILRIQQVVRGDSAAYFCASSRPGQGDQPQHFGDGTRLSIL.

The genes are TRBV30 and TRBJ1-5; D not certain. Trimming shortened V by 0 bases and J by 6 bases, and 9 bases separated the two germline ends. Per the germline V gene, CDR1 is GTSNPN and CDR2 is SVGIG (reference sequence). The CDR3 consists of 13 residues. For the CDR3, the DNA is TGTGCCTGGAGTGTACTGGGGAGTCAGCCCCAGCATTTT. Amino acid sequence: CAWSVLGSQPQHF.

J is TRBJ2-2 and V is TRBV12-5; weak D call: TRBD2 (5 bases). CDR1 LGHNT and CDR2 FRNRAP come from the germline V gene. This CDR3 contains 17 residues. Trimming removed 3 bases from V and 4 bases from J, with 18 bases in between. CDR3 nucleotide sequence: TGTGCTAGTGGTTTTGGAGCGAGGGAGTACGGCACCGGGGAGCTGTTTTTT. This gives the protein CASGFGAREYGTGELFF.

The V call is TRBV7-8, the J call TRBJ2-3; D ambiguous. This CDR3 comprises 16 residues. Trimming removed 3 bases at V and 2 bases at J, with 15 bases between. In germline, CDR1 is SGHVS, CDR2 FQNEAQ. Here the CDR3 reads CASSFRSGLNTDTQYF. CDR3 DNA sequence: TGTGCCAGCAGCTTCCGCTCTGGCCTGAACACAGATACGCAGTATTTT.

The chain recombines TRBV5-1 with TRBJ2-5; 8 bases line up with TRBD2. Germline CDR1 reads SGHRS; CDR2 reads YFSETQ. Germline trimming cut 6 bases from V and 5 bases from J; bases unmatched to any gene: 15. The CDR3 extends over 16 amino acids. The CDR3 region is CASKRTESGSQETQYF. CDR3 DNA: TGCGCCAGCAAGAGGACCGAAAGCGGGAGTCAGGAGACCCAGTACTTC. Using reference TRBV5-1 and TRBJ2-5 for the parts outside the CDR3, the full variable domain is KAGVTQTPRYLIKTRGQQVTLSCSPISGHRSVSWYQQTPGQGLQFLFEYFSETQRNKGNFPGRFSGRQFSNSRSEMNVSTLELGDSALYLCASKRTESGSQETQYFGPGTRLLVL.

The CDR3 nucleotides are TGTGCCAGCTCACCACTAGCGGAAACGAACAATGAGCAGTTCTTC. It is translated as CASSPLAETNNEQFF. This chain connects TRBV18 to TRBJ2-1; TRBD2 is a possible D gene (6 bases). V lost 1 base and J lost 5, with 12 bases in between. The CDR3 is made up of 15 amino acids. The germline V gene encodes CDR1 KGHSH and CDR2 LQKENI.

J is TRBJ1-2 and V is TRBV5-8; D is undetermined. CDR3 size: 14 residues. CDR1 and CDR2 (germline): SGHTS, YDEGEE. Between the trimmed V and J ends, which lost 4 bases and 4 bases, there was a span of 14 bases. CDR3 nucleotide sequence: TGTGCCAGCAGCCGTGGAGGAGTATTCTATGGCTACACCTTC. Protein sequence: CASSRGGVFYGYTF.

This clone was found many times. The same CDR3 arises from other DNA sequences in this sample as well. The chain couples TRBV19 to TRBJ2-7; a possible D gene is TRBD1 (6 bases). Between the trimmed V and J ends, which lost 5 bases and 4 bases, there was a span of 9 bases. Germline V CDR1 and CDR2: LNHDA, SQIVND (reference sequence). CDR3 length: 12 amino acids. The CDR3 loop is CASSGGGYEQYF. For the CDR3, the DNA is TGTGCCAGTAGTGGGGGCGGGTACGAGCAGTACTTC.

The chain uses TRBV6-4 and TRBJ2-3; perhaps TRBD2 as D (5 bases). The V end was cut by 6 bases, the J end by 6 bases, with 10 bases between. CDR1 MRHNA and CDR2 SNTAGT come from the germline V gene. The CDR3 is 12 residues long. The CDR3 DNA follows: TGTGCCAGCAGCGCCGGCGGGGATACGCAGTATTTT. It specifies CASSAGGDTQYF.

The gene calls are TRBV30 and TRBJ1-1, with a weak D call TRBD1 (5 bases). CDR3 length: 16 residues. CDR1 and CDR2 from the germline V gene are GTSNPN and SVGIG (reference sequence). V lost 3 bases, J lost 1 base, and 18 bases lay in between. The CDR3 here is CAWRLPRGHPNTEAFF. CDR3 bases: TGTGCCTGGAGACTTCCCAGAGGACACCCGAACACTGAAGCTTTCTTT.

The CDR3 reads CASRTANQPQHF. CDR3 DNA sequence: TGTGCCAGCAGGACAGCAAATCAGCCCCAGCATTTT. The chain employs TRBV6-6 and TRBJ1-5, with a weak D call TRBD1 (5 bases). The CDR3 sequence is 12 residues long. Trimming shortened V by 6 bases and J by 4 bases, and 7 bases separated the two germline ends. The V gene's germline CDR1 is MNHNY and CDR2 SVGAGI (reference sequence).

The chain uses TRBV7-3 and TRBJ1-2; D ambiguous. CDR1 and CDR2 (germline): SGHTA, FQGTGA. Trimming removed 5 bases at V and 0 bases at J, with 13 bases between. This CDR3 spans 15 amino acids. The CDR3 is CASSPGGSTNYGYTF. The CDR3 bases are TGTGCCAGCAGCCCGGGAGGGTCGACTAACTATGGCTACACCTTC.

The rearrangement links TRBV6-5 to TRBJ1-4; weak D call: TRBD1 (6 bases). The CDR3 loop spans 11 amino acids. Germline values: CDR1 MNHEY, CDR2 SVGAGI. Deletions cut 8 bases from V and 7 bases from J, with 8 bases between. CDR3 amino acids: CASQGGEKLFF. The CDR3 DNA follows: TGTGCCAGCCAAGGGGGTGAAAAACTGTTTTTT.

The chain combines TRBV7-9 with TRBJ2-1; 9 positions agree with TRBD2. Looked up from germline, CDR1 is SEHNR and CDR2 is FQNEAQ (reference sequence). V lost 4 bases and J lost 0; bases outside the gene matches: 13. The CDR3 totals 19 residues. Here the CDR3 reads CASSSTAGAGGSSYNEQFF. For the CDR3, the DNA is TGTGCCAGCAGCTCAACCGCGGGAGCGGGAGGAAGCTCCTACAATGAGCAGTTCTTC.